This T cell receptor (beta chain) emerged from a study of T-cell reconstitution after alpha-beta-depleted transplantation in children. Construction of the TCRbeta library involved unique molecular identifiers. TCRdb itself ran the PCR reads through MiXCR, one entry per CDR3 protein. The table has hundreds of thousands of distinct CDR3 sequences, roughly 15% seen once. V gave up 3 bases and J gave up 8 bases, with 8 bases separating them. The CDR3 is 12 residues long. The material was PBMCs from the stem cell graft donor, obtained from the stem cell graft. The receptor comes from a human donor who donated a stem cell graft to a child with acute myeloid leukemia. The chain joins TRBV12-3 or TRBV12-4 to TRBJ2-1; D call uncertain. The CDR3 DNA is TGTGCCAGCAGTTTGTTCCCGGATGAGCAGTTCTTC. Protein: CASSLFPDEQFF.